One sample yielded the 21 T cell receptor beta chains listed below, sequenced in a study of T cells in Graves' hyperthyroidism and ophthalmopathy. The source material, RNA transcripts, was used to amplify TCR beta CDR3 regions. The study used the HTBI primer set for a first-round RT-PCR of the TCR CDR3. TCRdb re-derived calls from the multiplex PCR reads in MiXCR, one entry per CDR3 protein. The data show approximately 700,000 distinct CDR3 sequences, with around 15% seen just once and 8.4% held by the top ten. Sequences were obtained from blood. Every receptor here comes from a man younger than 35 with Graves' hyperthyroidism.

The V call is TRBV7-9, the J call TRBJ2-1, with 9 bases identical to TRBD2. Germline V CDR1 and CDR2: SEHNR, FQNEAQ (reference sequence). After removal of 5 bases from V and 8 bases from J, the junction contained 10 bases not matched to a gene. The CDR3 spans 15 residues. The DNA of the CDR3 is TGTGCCAGCAGCCTGGTAGCGGGAGCCAACGATGAGCAGTTCTTC. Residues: CASSLVAGANDEQFF.

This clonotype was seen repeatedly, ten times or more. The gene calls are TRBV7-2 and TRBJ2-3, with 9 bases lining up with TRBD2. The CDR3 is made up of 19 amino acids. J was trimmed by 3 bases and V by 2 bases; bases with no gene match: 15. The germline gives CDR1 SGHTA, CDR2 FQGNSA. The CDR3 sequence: CASSLPRRGGREDTDTQYF. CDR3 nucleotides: TGTGCCAGCAGCTTACCTCGGCGGGGGGGGCGGGAGGATACAGATACGCAGTATTTT.

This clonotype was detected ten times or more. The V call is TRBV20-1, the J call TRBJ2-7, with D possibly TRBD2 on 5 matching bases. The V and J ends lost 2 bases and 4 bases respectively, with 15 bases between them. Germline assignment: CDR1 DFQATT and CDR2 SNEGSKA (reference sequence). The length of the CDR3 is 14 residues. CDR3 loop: CSARTADWAYEQYF. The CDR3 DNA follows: TGCAGTGCTAGAACAGCGGATTGGGCTTACGAGCAGTACTTC.

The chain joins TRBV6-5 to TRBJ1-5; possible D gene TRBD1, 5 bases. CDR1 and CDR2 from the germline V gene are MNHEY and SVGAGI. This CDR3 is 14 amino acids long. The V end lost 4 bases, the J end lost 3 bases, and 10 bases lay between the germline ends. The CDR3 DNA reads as TGTGCCAGCAGTTGGGTAGGGGACAATCAGCCCCAGCATTTT. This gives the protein CASSWVGDNQPQHF.

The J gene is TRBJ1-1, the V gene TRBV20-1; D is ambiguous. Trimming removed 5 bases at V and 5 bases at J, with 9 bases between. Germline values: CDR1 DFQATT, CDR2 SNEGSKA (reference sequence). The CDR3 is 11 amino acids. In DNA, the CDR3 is TGCAGTGCTGGCCTATTTACTGAAGCTTTCTTT. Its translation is CSAGLFTEAFF.

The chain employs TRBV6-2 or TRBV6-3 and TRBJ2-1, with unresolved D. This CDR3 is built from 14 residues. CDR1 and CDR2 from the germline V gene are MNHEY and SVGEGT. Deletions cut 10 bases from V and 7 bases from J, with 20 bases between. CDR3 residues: CAITPSRDLNEQFF. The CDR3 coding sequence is TGTGCCATCACCCCCTCTCGTGACCTAAATGAGCAGTTCTTC.

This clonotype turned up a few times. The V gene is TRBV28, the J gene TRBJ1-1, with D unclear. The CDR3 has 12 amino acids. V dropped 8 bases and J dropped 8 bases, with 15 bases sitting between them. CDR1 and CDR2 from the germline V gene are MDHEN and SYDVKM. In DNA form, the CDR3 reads TGTGCCAGCTCCCTTTGGCGCGGAGAAGCTTTCTTT. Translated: CASSLWRGEAFF. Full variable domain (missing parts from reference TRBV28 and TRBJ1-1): DVKVTQSSRYLVKRTGEKVFLECVQDMDHENMFWYRQDPGLGLRLIYFSYDVKMKEKGDIPEGYSVSREKKERFSLILESASTNQTSMYLCASSLWRGEAFFGQGTRLTVV.

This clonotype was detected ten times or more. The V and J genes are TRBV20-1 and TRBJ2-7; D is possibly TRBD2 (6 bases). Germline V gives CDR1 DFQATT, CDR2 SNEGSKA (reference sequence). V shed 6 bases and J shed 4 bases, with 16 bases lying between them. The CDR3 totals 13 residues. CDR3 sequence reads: CSAISSDGYEQYF. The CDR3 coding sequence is TGCAGTGCCATTTCTAGCGATGGGTACGAGCAGTACTTC.

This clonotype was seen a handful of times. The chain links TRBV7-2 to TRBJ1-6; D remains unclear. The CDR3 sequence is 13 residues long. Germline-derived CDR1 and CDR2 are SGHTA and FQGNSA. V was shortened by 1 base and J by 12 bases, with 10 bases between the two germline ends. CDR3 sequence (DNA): TGTGCCAGCAGCTTAGTTGGCGGCCGACCCCTCCACTTT. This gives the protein CASSLVGGRPLHF.

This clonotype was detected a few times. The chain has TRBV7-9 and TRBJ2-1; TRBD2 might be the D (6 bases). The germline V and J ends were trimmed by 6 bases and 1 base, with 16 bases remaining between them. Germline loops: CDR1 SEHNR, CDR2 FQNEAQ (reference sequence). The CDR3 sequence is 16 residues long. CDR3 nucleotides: TGTGCCAGCAGTCCTCGGGGAGGCAGGTCCTACAATGAGCAGTTCTTC. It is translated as CASSPRGGRSYNEQFF. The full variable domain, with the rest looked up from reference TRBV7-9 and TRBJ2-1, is DTGVSQNPRHKITKRGQNVTFRCDPISEHNRLYWYRQTLGQGPEFLTYFQNEAQLEKSRLLSDRFSAERPKGSFSTLEIQRTEQGDSAMYLCASSPRGGRSYNEQFFGPGTRLTVL.

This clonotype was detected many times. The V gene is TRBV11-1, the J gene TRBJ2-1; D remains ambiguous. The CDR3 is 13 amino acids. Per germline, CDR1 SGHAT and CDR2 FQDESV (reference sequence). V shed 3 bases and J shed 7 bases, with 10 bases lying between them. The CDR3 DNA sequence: TGTGCCAGCAGCTTGGAGTTTATGAATGAGCAGTTCTTC. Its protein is CASSLEFMNEQFF.

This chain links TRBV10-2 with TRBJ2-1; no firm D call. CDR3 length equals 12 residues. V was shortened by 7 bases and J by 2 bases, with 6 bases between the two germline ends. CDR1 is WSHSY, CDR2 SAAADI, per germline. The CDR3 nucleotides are TGCGCCAGCAAGGGTCCCTACAATGAGCAGTTCTTC. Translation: CASKGPYNEQFF.

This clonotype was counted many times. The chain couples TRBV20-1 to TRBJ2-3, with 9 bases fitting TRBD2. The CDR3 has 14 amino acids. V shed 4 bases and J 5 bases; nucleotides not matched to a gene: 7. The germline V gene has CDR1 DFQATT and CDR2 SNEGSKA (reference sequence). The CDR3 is CSAIRAGGGDTQYF. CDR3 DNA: TGCAGTGCTATCAGAGCGGGAGGAGGAGATACGCAGTATTTT.

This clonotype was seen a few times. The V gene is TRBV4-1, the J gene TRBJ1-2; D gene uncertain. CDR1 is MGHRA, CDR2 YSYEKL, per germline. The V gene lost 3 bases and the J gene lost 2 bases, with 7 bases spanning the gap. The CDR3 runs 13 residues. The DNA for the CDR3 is TGCGCCAGCAGCCAGCAGGCCAACTATGGCTACACCTTC. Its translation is CASSQQANYGYTF.

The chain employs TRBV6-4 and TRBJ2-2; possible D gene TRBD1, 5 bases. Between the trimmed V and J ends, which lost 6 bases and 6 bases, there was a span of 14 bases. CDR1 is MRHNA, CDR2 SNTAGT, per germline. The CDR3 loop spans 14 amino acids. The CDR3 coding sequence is TGTGCCAGCAGCCCCGACAGCTTCGCCGGGGAGCTGTTTTTT. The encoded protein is CASSPDSFAGELFF.

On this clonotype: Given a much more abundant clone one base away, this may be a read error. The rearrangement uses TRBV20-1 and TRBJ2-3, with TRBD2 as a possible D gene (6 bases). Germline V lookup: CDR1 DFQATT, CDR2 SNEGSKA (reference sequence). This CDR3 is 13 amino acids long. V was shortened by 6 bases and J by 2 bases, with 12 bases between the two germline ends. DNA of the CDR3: TGCAGTGCCCGACTAGGGAACACAGATACGCAGTATTTT. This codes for CSARLGNTDTQYF.

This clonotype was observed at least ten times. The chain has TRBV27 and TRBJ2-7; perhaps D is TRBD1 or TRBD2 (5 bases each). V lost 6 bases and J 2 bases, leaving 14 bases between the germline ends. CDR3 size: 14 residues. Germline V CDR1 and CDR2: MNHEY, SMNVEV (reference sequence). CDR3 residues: CASRDRDQAYEQYF. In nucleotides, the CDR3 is TGTGCCAGCAGGGACCGGGACCAAGCCTACGAGCAGTACTTC.

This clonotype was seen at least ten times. The CDR3 DNA reads TGTGCCAGTAGTATTACAGGGAGGAATCAGCCCCAGCATTTT. Encoded protein: CASSITGRNQPQHF. V is TRBV19 and J is TRBJ1-5, with D tentatively TRBD1 (6 bases). The CDR3 runs to 14 residues. Germline V gene lookup returns CDR1 LNHDA and CDR2 SQIVND (reference sequence). The V and J ends lost 3 bases and 4 bases respectively, with 10 bases between them.

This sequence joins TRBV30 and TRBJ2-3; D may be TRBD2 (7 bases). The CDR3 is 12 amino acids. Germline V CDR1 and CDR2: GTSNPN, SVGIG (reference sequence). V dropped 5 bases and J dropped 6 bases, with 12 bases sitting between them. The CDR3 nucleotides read TGTGCCTGGGGGGGGGCAGAGGATACGCAGTATTTT. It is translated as CAWGGAEDTQYF.

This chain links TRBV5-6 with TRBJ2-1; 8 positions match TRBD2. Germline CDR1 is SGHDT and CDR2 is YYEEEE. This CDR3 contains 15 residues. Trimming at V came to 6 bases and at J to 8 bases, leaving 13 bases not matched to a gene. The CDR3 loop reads CASTRRSGSGDEQFF. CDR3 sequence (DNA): TGTGCCAGCACCCGAAGGAGCGGGAGTGGTGATGAGCAGTTCTTC.

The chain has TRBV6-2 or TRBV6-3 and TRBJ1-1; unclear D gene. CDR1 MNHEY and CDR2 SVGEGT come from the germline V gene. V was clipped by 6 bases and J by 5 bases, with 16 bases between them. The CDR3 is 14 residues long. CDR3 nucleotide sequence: TGTGCCAGCAGCCGTGACGGGCTCTTGACTGAAGCTTTCTTT. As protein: CASSRDGLLTEAFF.